These 6 T cell receptor beta chains originate from one sample sequenced in a study of shared T cell receptors in the human thymus. The repertoire was sequenced with immunoSEQ multiplex PCR; TCRdb's copy has only in-frame clones and lacks some. The sample records about 660,000 clones, 70% to 90% being singletons. These data also formed part of another study, on human thymus T cells.

Sequenced material: thymocytes. All receptors come from a boy younger than two with a congenital heart defect.

As to this clone: Additional DNA sequences in this sample encode the identical CDR3. This chain uses TRBV10-2 with TRBJ2-7, with TRBD1 identical over 8 bases. Germline CDR1 and CDR2: WSHSY and SAAADI. The CDR3 is 14 amino acids. The ends lost 4 bases at V and 2 bases at J; junction bases unmatched: 4. Written as DNA, the CDR3 is TGCGCCAGCAGTGGAGCAGGGGGCGCCTACGAGCAGTACTTC. It yields the protein CASSGAGGAYEQYF.

The chain recombines TRBV27 with TRBJ2-7; TRBD1 matches at 9 bases. CDR3 length equals 14 residues. Germline V gene data show CDR1 as MNHEY and CDR2 as SMNVEV (reference sequence). Trimming took 6 bases from V and 2 from J; bases not matched to a gene: 5. The CDR3 here is CASRLGQGAYEQYF. CDR3 bases: TGTGCCAGCAGACTGGGACAGGGTGCCTACGAGCAGTACTTC.

The chain couples TRBV14 to TRBJ2-7; weak D call: TRBD1 (5 bases). The CDR3 has 17 amino acids. V lost 0 bases and J 0 bases, leaving 15 bases between the germline ends. Germline CDR1 is SGHDN and CDR2 is FVKESK. CDR3 in amino acids: CASSQETANKSSYEQYF. The CDR3 DNA reads TGTGCCAGCAGCCAAGAGACAGCAAACAAGAGCTCCTACGAGCAGTACTTC. The full variable domain, with the rest looked up from reference TRBV14 and TRBJ2-7, is EAGVTQFPSHSVIEKGQTVTLRCDPISGHDNLYWYRRVMGKEIKFLLHFVKESKQDESGMPNNRFLAERTGGTYSTLKVQPAELEDSGVYFCASSQETANKSSYEQYFGPGTRLTVT.

This chain connects TRBV10-3 to TRBJ2-3; D unclear. V was shortened by 0 bases and J by 0 bases, with 13 bases between the two germline ends. Germline CDR1 ENHRY, CDR2 SYGVKD. The CDR3 is 17 residues long. The CDR3 DNA follows: TGTGCCATCAGTGAGTCGCGTGGGCGCTCTAGCACAGATACGCAGTATTTT. Translating gives CAISESRGRSSTDTQYF.

The rearrangement joins TRBV18 to TRBJ2-1; 10 bases are a match to TRBD2. Losses at the gene ends were 6 bases for V and 4 bases for J; bases not matched to a gene: 6. The germline CDR1 and CDR2 sequences are KGHSH and LQKENI. The CDR3 is 15 amino acids. Here the CDR3 DNA reads TGTGCCAGCTCGCAGACTAGCGGGTTATACAATGAGCAGTTCTTC. It is translated as CASSQTSGLYNEQFF.

The J gene is TRBJ2-3, the V gene TRBV27; 7 positions match TRBD1. V gave up 6 bases and J gave up 1 base; unmatched junction bases: 16. In germline, CDR1 is MNHEY, CDR2 SMNVEV (reference sequence). This CDR3 is built from 18 residues. CDR3: CASSPPEIRDSGTDTQYF. CDR3 nucleotides: TGTGCCAGCAGCCCACCCGAAATCCGGGACAGCGGCACAGATACGCAGTATTTT.